The 32 T cell receptor beta chains listed next were all sequenced from one sample in a study of post-analysis software for immune sequencing data (dated by TCRdb to 2015 to 2017). Library creation used PCR. Sequencer: Illumina HiSeq 2500. Unique molecular identifiers were incorporated into TCR beta cDNA libraries to reduce PCR and sequencing biases. In TCRdb, the public reads were trimmed at Q25 with fastp and aligned with MiXCR, with productive beta chains retained. For every CDR3 protein sequence, its rows merge into one entry that carries the most common genes and DNA. This sample gives around 400,000 distinct CDR3 sequences in total; over 30% of them show up just once. The top ten constitute around 8% of the sample. Beyond this particular receptor, the publication reports: Significantly higher frequencies in patients than in controls were found for five TRBV segments, including TRBV5-6, TRBV5-1 and TRBV20-1.

These receptors' targets are unknown. Sequenced material: blood. These receptors originate from a girl aged 2 to 10 with multiple sclerosis.

Remarks on this clonotype: The germline gene is not matched at one end of the junction; a read error may be the cause. V and J are TRBV9 and TRBJ1-2; D not resolved. Germline V gene sequence: CDR1 SGDLS, CDR2 YYNGEE. The CDR3 length is 14 residues. CDR3 sequence reads: CASSVEVSGGGYTF. The CDR3 coding sequence is TGTGCCAGCAGTGTAGAAGTCTCTGGAGGTGGCTACACCTTC.

This clonotype was picked up a small number of times. This chain links TRBV3-1 with TRBJ2-5, with D perhaps matching TRBD2 (6 bases). The length of the CDR3 is 14 residues. Germline CDR1 and CDR2: LGHDT and YNNKEL (reference sequence). Trimming shortened V by 6 bases and J by 2 bases, and 13 bases separated the two germline ends. CDR3 DNA: TGTGCCAGCAGACCCTTTAGCGGACAAGAGACCCAGTACTTC. It translates to CASRPFSGQETQYF.

Many counts were recorded for this clonotype. The chain employs TRBV5-1 and TRBJ1-2, with D perhaps matching TRBD1 (6 bases). V was shortened by 6 bases and J by 4 bases, with 16 bases between the two germline ends. The germline CDR1 and CDR2 sequences are SGHRS and YFSETQ. This CDR3 comprises 14 residues. CDR3 coding DNA: TGCGCCAGCACTCCCGGACAGTCCTTCTATGGCTACACCTTC. Residues: CASTPGQSFYGYTF.

This clonotype was recorded a few times. The chain couples TRBV12-3 or TRBV12-4 to TRBJ2-7; D unresolved. The CDR3 has 14 amino acids. V lost 10 bases and J lost 2, with 18 bases in between. The CDR3 DNA sequence: TGTGCCACCTCCGCAACGGACGGTACCTACGAGCAGTACTTC. This gives the protein CATSATDGTYEQYF.

This chain connects TRBV20-1 to TRBJ1-1; D ambiguous. Germline V gene lookup returns CDR1 DFQATT and CDR2 SNEGSKA (reference sequence). With 2 bases removed from V and 0 bases from J, the gap between germline ends came to 7 bases. This CDR3 has 13 amino acids. In DNA form, the CDR3 reads TGCAGTGCTAGAAATCCAATGAACACTGAAGCTTTCTTT. Its translation: CSARNPMNTEAFF.

V usage is TRBV12-3 or TRBV12-4 and J usage is TRBJ2-7; a weak D match, TRBD2 (6 bases). The ends were cut back, 8 bases at V and 3 bases at J, with 20 bases in the middle. The CDR3 extends over 15 amino acids. The CDR3 DNA reads as TGTGCCAGCGGCGGGGCCCCCCGAAAGGGCTACGAGCAGTACTTC. Translating it yields CASGGAPRKGYEQYF.

This rearrangement joins TRBV7-9 to TRBJ2-3; 13 bases agree with TRBD2. V lost 4 bases, J lost 3 bases, and 4 bases stayed unmatched. CDR1 is SEHNR, CDR2 FQNEAQ, per germline (reference sequence). This CDR3 is 16 amino acids long. The CDR3 bases are TGTGCCAGCAGCTCCTGGACTAGCGGGAGAACAGATACGCAGTATTTT. It codes for CASSSWTSGRTDTQYF.

J is TRBJ2-3 and V is TRBV27; D call uncertain. Germline lookup yields CDR1 MNHEY and CDR2 SMNVEV (reference sequence). The CDR3 contains 12 residues. Trimming cost V 5 bases and J 2 bases, with 5 bases left between them. The CDR3 protein is CASSPDTDTQYF. The CDR3 nucleotides read TGTGCCAGCAGTCCAGACACAGATACGCAGTATTTT.

The chain links TRBV7-2 to TRBJ2-1; D is possibly TRBD1 (5 bases). This CDR3 is 14 amino acids long. The germline gives CDR1 SGHTA, CDR2 FQGNSA. The germline V and J ends were trimmed by 1 base and 4 bases, with 8 bases remaining between them. CDR3 amino acids: CASSLVGVYNEQFF. The CDR3, as DNA: TGTGCCAGCAGCTTAGTAGGGGTTTACAATGAGCAGTTCTTC.

The chain has TRBV2 and TRBJ2-7; D not resolved. Germline CDR1 is SNHLY and CDR2 is FYNNEI. V was trimmed by 2 bases and J by 1 base, leaving 12 bases between them. CDR3 size: 15 residues. The CDR3 DNA reads as TGTGCCAGCAGTGAAATAGGCGAACGGTCCTACGAGCAGTACTTC. Its translation is CASSEIGERSYEQYF. The full variable domain, completed using reference TRBV2 and TRBJ2-7, is EPEVTQTPSHQVTQMGQEVILRCVPISNHLYFYWYRQILGQKVEFLVSFYNNEISEKSEIFDDQFSVERPDGSNFTLKIRSTKLEDSAMYFCASSEIGERSYEQYFGPGTRLTVT.

V usage is TRBV7-9 and J usage is TRBJ2-1; no clear D gene. Trimming stripped 0 bases from V and 7 bases from J, with 4 bases between. The CDR3 loop spans 12 amino acids. Per the germline V gene, CDR1 is SEHNR and CDR2 is FQNEAQ (reference sequence). The CDR3 bases are TGTGCCAGCAGCTTAGCCCATAATGAGCAGTTCTTC. Translated: CASSLAHNEQFF.

The V and J genes are TRBV7-3 and TRBJ2-1; 9 positions match TRBD2. Germline CDR1 reads SGHTA; CDR2 reads FQGTGA. The J segment lost 9 bases and the V segment lost 0 bases, leaving 0 bases of the junction unmatched. The CDR3 runs to 13 residues. CDR3 residues: CASSLTTSGEQFF. DNA of the CDR3: TGTGCCAGCAGCTTAACGACTAGCGGTGAGCAGTTCTTC.

This clonotype turned up a few times. One base away lies a much larger clone, so this may be a sequencing read error. The chain has TRBV29-1 and TRBJ1-2; a possible D gene is TRBD1 (6 bases). The CDR3 runs 11 residues. The germline V gene encodes CDR1 SQVTM and CDR2 ANQGSEA. Trimming left V 5 bases short and J 10 bases short, with 14 bases between. CDR3 sequence: CSVSQGTDYTF. CDR3 DNA: TGCAGCGTTTCACAGGGAACTGACTACACCTTC.

This CDR3 is CSAQRPVGETQYF. The CDR3 nucleotides are TGCAGTGCTCAAAGACCAGTGGGAGAGACCCAGTACTTC. The genes are TRBV20-1 and TRBJ2-5; D uncertain. The CDR3 covers 13 residues. CDR1 DFQATT and CDR2 SNEGSKA come from the germline V gene (reference sequence). V lost 5 bases and J 4 bases, leaving 14 bases between the germline ends.

This clonotype was picked up one time. This rearrangement joins TRBV20-1 to TRBJ2-1, with TRBD2 matching over 14 bases. Trimming took 0 bases from V and 0 from J; bases not matched to a gene: 10. The CDR3 runs 20 residues. The germline CDR1 and CDR2 sequences are DFQATT and SNEGSKA (reference sequence). CDR3 coding DNA: TGCAGTGCTAGAGACCTAGGACTAGCGGGGGGCCCTCGCTCCTACAATGAGCAGTTCTTC. This translates into CSARDLGLAGGPRSYNEQFF.

DNA for the CDR3: TGTGCCAGCAGCCAATCTTACGGACCCTACGAGCAGTACTTC. It yields the protein CASSQSYGPYEQYF. The J gene is TRBJ2-7, the V gene TRBV14; no definite D call. Per germline, CDR1 SGHDN and CDR2 FVKESK. The V end lost 2 bases, the J end lost 2 bases, and 10 bases lay between the germline ends. There are 14 residues in the CDR3.

In this sample, this clonotype turned up a few times. This rearrangement joins TRBV12-3 or TRBV12-4 to TRBJ1-4; no clear D. This CDR3 comprises 15 residues. V lost 1 base and J 8 bases, leaving 14 bases between the germline ends. CDR3 protein: CASSLEGMSREKLFF. CDR3 in DNA: TGTGCCAGCAGTTTAGAAGGGATGTCGAGGGAAAAACTGTTTTTT.

This clonotype showed up just a few times. The chain is built from TRBV28 and TRBJ1-6; 11 bases are shared with TRBD1. Germline V gene lookup returns CDR1 MDHEN and CDR2 SYDVKM. The CDR3 runs 14 residues. V lost 8 bases and J lost 9; bases outside the gene matches: 6. The CDR3 protein is CASEGTGGTSPLHF. The CDR3 DNA reads as TGTGCCAGCGAAGGGACAGGGGGTACTTCACCCCTCCACTTT.

This chain joins TRBV11-2 and TRBJ2-4; 12 bases align to TRBD2. Germline V gene data show CDR1 as SGHAT and CDR2 as FQNNGV. V shed 5 bases and J 0 bases; nucleotides not matched to a gene: 20. This CDR3 region has 22 residues. CDR3 in DNA: TGTGCCAGCAGCCCGACCTCGGAGGCTAGCGGGAGGGCCACAACAGCCAAAAACATTCAGTACTTC. It specifies CASSPTSEASGRATTAKNIQYF.

J is TRBJ2-1 and V is TRBV6-1; 8 nucleotides agree with TRBD2. The CDR3 is 15 amino acids. Germline trimming cut 7 bases from V and 3 bases from J; bases unmatched to any gene: 8. CDR1 is MNHNS and CDR2 is SASEGT in the germline V gene. In nucleotides, the CDR3 is TGTGCCAGCACCCTCTCGGGACTAGACTACAATGAGCAGTTCTTC. Protein product: CASTLSGLDYNEQFF.

The V gene is TRBV7-6, the J gene TRBJ2-7, with TRBD1 matching over 9 bases. The CDR3 contains 18 residues. Per germline, CDR1 SGHVS and CDR2 FNYEAQ. V gave up 1 base and J gave up 3 bases; unmatched junction bases: 13. The DNA of the CDR3 is TGTGCCAGCAGCTTAGAGAAAAACCGGGACAGGGACTACTACGAGCAGTACTTC. It codes for CASSLEKNRDRDYYEQYF.

This chain's CDR3 is CASSLAGGDVLTF. The CDR3 DNA sequence: TGTGCCAGCAGCTTGGCAGGGGGTGACGTCCTGACTTTC. The chain employs TRBV7-3 and TRBJ2-6, with 7 nucleotides matching TRBD1. CDR1 is SGHTA, CDR2 FQGTGA, per germline. CDR3 length equals 13 residues. The ends lost 3 bases at V and 11 bases at J; junction bases unmatched: 4.

The chain couples TRBV3-1 to TRBJ2-1; a possible D gene is TRBD2 (7 bases). The end of the DNA aligns better with TRBJ2-7, so the J call may be wrong. The CDR3 covers 16 residues. Germline lookup yields CDR1 LGHDT and CDR2 YNNKEL (reference sequence). In DNA form, the CDR3 reads TGTGCCAGCAGCCTAGGCGGGGGCGGTCTCGGCAATGAGCAGTACTTC. It specifies CASSLGGGGLGNEQYF.

V is TRBV3-1 and J is TRBJ1-2; 9 bases match TRBD1. The CDR3 covers 17 residues. V lost 1 base, J lost 7 bases, and 13 bases stayed unmatched. CDR1 is LGHDT, CDR2 YNNKEL, per germline (reference sequence). The CDR3 sequence: CASSQAWGTGPQSGYTF. CDR3 nucleotides: TGTGCCAGCAGCCAAGCCTGGGGGACAGGGCCTCAGAGTGGCTACACCTTC.

The V and J genes are TRBV29-1 and TRBJ2-1, with a weak D call TRBD2 (5 bases). V was trimmed by 2 bases and J by 4 bases, leaving 6 bases between them. This CDR3 is 12 amino acids long. Germline V gene lookup returns CDR1 SQVTM and CDR2 ANQGSEA. CDR3 protein: CSVEPGYNEQFF. In nucleotides, the CDR3 is TGCAGCGTTGAACCGGGGTACAATGAGCAGTTCTTC.

This clonotype has a count of ten or more. The chain employs TRBV6-5 and TRBJ2-7; unclear D gene. Germline CDR1 is MNHEY and CDR2 is SVGAGI. Trimming left V 6 bases short and J 2 bases short, with 14 bases between. CDR3 length equals 14 residues. CDR3 DNA: TGTGCCAGCAGGGTCAGTGGCTACGCCTACGAGCAGTACTTC. It encodes CASRVSGYAYEQYF.

This clonotype was counted a few times. The CDR3 sequence is CSVGTGGGTDTQYF. In DNA, the CDR3 is TGCAGCGTAGGGACAGGGGGCGGCACAGATACGCAGTATTTT. J is TRBJ2-3 and V is TRBV29-1; 12 positions agree with TRBD1. This CDR3 contains 14 residues. Germline values: CDR1 SQVTM, CDR2 ANQGSEA. With 6 bases clipped from V and 1 base from J, the junction kept 2 bases outside the gene matches.

This clonotype has a handful of counts. This chain connects TRBV5-1 to TRBJ2-7; no firm D call. Germline CDR1 and CDR2: SGHRS and YFSETQ. The CDR3 consists of 14 residues. The germline V and J ends were trimmed by 0 bases and 3 bases, with 10 bases remaining between them. The CDR3, as DNA: TGCGCCAGCAGCTTGGTCGGGTTCGACTACGAGCAGTACTTC. It encodes CASSLVGFDYEQYF.

The V and J genes are TRBV4-1 and TRBJ1-6; 8 positions match TRBD1. Looked up from germline, CDR1 is MGHRA and CDR2 is YSYEKL. V trimming: 2 bases; J trimming: 1 base; junction bases outside the gene matches: 4. This CDR3 spans 17 amino acids. The CDR3 DNA reads as TGCGCCAGCAGCCAATCCGGACAGGGTTCCTATAATTCACCCCTCCACTTT. Translation gives CASSQSGQGSYNSPLHF.

This clonotype occurred a few times. The chain recombines TRBV5-1 with TRBJ2-4; TRBD1 agrees at 8 bases. The V gene end was trimmed by 1 base and the J gene end by 0 bases; junction bases not matched to a gene: 3. This CDR3 contains 16 residues. Germline V gene data show CDR1 as SGHRS and CDR2 as YFSETQ. CDR3 sequence (DNA): TGCGCCAGCAGCTTGTTACAGGGGGTAGCCAAAAACATTCAGTACTTC. This encodes CASSLLQGVAKNIQYF.

The gene calls are TRBV9 and TRBJ1-1; D is unclear. Per germline, CDR1 SGDLS and CDR2 YYNGEE. Trimming stripped 0 bases from V and 5 bases from J, with 14 bases between. CDR3 length: 15 amino acids. DNA of the CDR3: TGTGCCAGCAGCGTAGTTTTACGAGAGTCGACTGAAGCTTTCTTT. As protein: CASSVVLRESTEAFF.

In this sample, this clonotype turned up a few times. The chain links TRBV7-7 to TRBJ2-5; possible D gene TRBD2, 6 bases. V lost 4 bases and J 5 bases, leaving 11 bases between the germline ends. CDR3 length: 13 amino acids. Germline loops: CDR1 SSHAT, CDR2 FNYEAQ (reference sequence). CDR3 nucleotides: TGTGCCAGCAGCTCGACTAGTTTGGAGACCCAGTACTTC. Residues: CASSSTSLETQYF.